These T cell receptor beta chains were read from a single sample in a study of T cell repertoires in cytomegalovirus infection. TCRdb used MiXCR to reprocess the reads, holding one entry per CDR3 protein. In the table there are around 100,000 distinct CDR3 sequences, around 22% of which are singletons. Sequencing used CD8+ T cells from PBMCs. The receptors shown here come from a human donor in good health (CMV status not recorded). Some clones in this sample may be carry-over from other donors' samples. Both conserved end residues are part of each CDR3. The size of a clone is reported for some rows only, either as once, few or many, or as a class for expanded clones.

TRBV13	-	TRBJ1-1	CASSPDRVTMNTEAFF
TRBV25-1	-	TRBJ1-1	CASSDVDKGGGWNTEAFF
TRBV30	many	TRBJ2-2	CAGGTAANTGELFF
TRBV12-3/TRBV12-4	-	TRBJ2-7	CASSGGGGPYEQYF
TRBV30	few	TRBJ2-6	CAWNFGGAGANVLTF
TRBV30	-	TRBJ1-1	CAYGQGVTEAFF
TRBV12-5	-	TRBJ1-5	CASGRQGESSNQPQHF
TRBV11-2	many	TRBJ2-1	CASSLQTGGNEQFF
TRBV7-3	-	-	CASSLERGGDTQHF
TRBV29-1	few	TRBJ2-1	CSVEEGGLAGGPPYNEQFF
TRBV6-2/TRBV6-3	-	TRBJ2-7	CASMNNRVEYEQYF
TRBV7-9	-	TRBJ2-1	CASSWNEQFF
TRBV11-3	-	TRBJ2-2	CASSTNHLLAGGPPGELFF
TRBV28	few	TRBJ1-3	CASSYVGDSGDGNTIYF
TRBV7-2	many	TRBJ2-7	CASSADPIQISYEQYF
TRBV28	few	TRBJ2-7	CASSLDRGSSYEQYF
TRBV6-2/TRBV6-3	-	TRBJ2-1	CASRDRGALPQFF
TRBV5-1	few	TRBJ1-4	CASSYGGTGNEKLFF
TRBV28	many	TRBJ2-3	CASSVAGQSTDTQYF
TRBV6-6	-	TRBJ1-2	CASHTVQGAFYGYTF